This TCR beta chain was identified in a study of T cell repertoires in cytomegalovirus infection. Study information: Indications of both CMV infection and matching HLA type were provided by public TCR beta signatures.

TCRdb reprocessed the reads with MiXCR, giving one entry per CDR3 protein. The sample lists 55,000 to 85,000 distinct CDR3 sequences; about 4% were seen once. V shed 6 bases and J shed 1 base, with 15 bases lying between them. CDR1 is MNHEY, CDR2 SVGEGT, per germline. The CDR3 is 15 amino acids. This clonotype was observed at least ten times. This receptor was identified in a human donor in good health (CMV status not recorded). Some clones in this sample may be carry-over from other donors' samples. What was sequenced was PBMCs. V usage is TRBV6-2 or TRBV6-3 and J usage is TRBJ1-1; no clear D. The CDR3 sequence is CASRSAGRTNTEAFF. In DNA form, the CDR3 reads TGTGCCAGCAGGTCTGCCGGACGGACGAACACTGAAGCTTTCTTT.